These T cell receptor beta chains were read from a single sample in a study of cytotoxic CD8 clonotypes in ibrutinib-treated CLL. Sequencing was performed with immunoSEQ multiplex PCR; in TCRdb, only in-frame clones are kept and a portion is missing. The sample gives about 250,000 clones, under 75% of which show up once; 15% to 17% is in the top ten. Sequencing used PBMCs, obtained after 24 months of ibrutinib treatment. The receptor set was obtained from a human donor with chronic lymphocytic leukemia. Each CDR3 is given with its conserved first and last residue. A D gene is named only where the DNA matches it firmly. The size field is filled for only some rows; it gives once, few, many or a size class.

clone_size | j_call | d_call | v_call | cdr3_aa | cdr3_nt
NA | TRBJ1-2 | NA | TRBV29-1 | CSVEERAVNYGYTF | TGCAGCGTTGAAGAGCGAGCCGTCAACTATGGCTACACCTTC
NA | TRBJ2-2 | TRBD2 | TRBV2 | CASTGTSGNTGELFF | TGTGCCAGCACCGGGACTAGCGGAAACACCGGGGAGCTGTTTTTT
NA | TRBJ2-7 | NA | TRBV4-1 | CASSQDIRYEQYF | TGCGCCAGCAGCCAAGATATTCGCTACGAGCAGTACTTC
few | TRBJ1-2 | TRBD1 | TRBV6-5 | CASTKTGTANYGYTF | TGTGCCAGCACCAAAACGGGGACAGCAAACTATGGCTACACCTTC
NA | TRBJ2-7 | TRBD2 | TRBV5-5 | CASSPQAPGGDYEQYF | TGTGCCAGCAGCCCACAAGCCCCCGGGGGGGACTACGAGCAGTACTTC
NA | TRBJ2-3 | NA | TRBV6-6 | CASSYANRELTDTQYF | TGTGCCAGCAGTTACGCCAACAGGGAGTTGACAGATACGCAGTATTTT
NA | TRBJ2-3 | TRBD2 | TRBV30 | CAWKKAGNTDTQYF | TGTGCCTGGAAAAAAGCGGGAAACACAGATACGCAGTATTTT
few | TRBJ2-7 | TRBD2 | TRBV4-2 | CASSQDGGSRQYF | TGTGCCAGCAGCCAAGATGGCGGGAGCCGGCAGTACTTC
NA | TRBJ1-2 | NA | TRBV18 | CASSPDTNYGYTF | TGTGCCAGCTCGCCCGACACTAACTATGGCTACACCTTC
few | TRBJ2-1 | TRBD1 | TRBV9 | CASSEQGAWDNEQFF | TGTGCCAGCAGTGAACAGGGGGCTTGGGACAATGAGCAGTTCTTC
NA | TRBJ2-1 | TRBD2 | TRBV7-9 | CASSPKTSGRVNEQFF | TGTGCCAGCAGTCCAAAGACTAGCGGGAGAGTCAATGAGCAGTTCTTC
few | TRBJ2-7 | NA | TRBV18 | CASSPGHSYEQYF | TGTGCCAGCTCACCGGGACACTCCTACGAGCAGTACTTC
NA | TRBJ2-1 | TRBD2 | TRBV5-1 | CASRRTSGSLYNEQFF | TGCGCCAGCAGACGGACTAGCGGGAGCCTCTACAATGAGCAGTTCTTC
NA | TRBJ1-2 | TRBD1 | TRBV4-3 | CASSQDLAQGARGYTF | TGCGCCAGCAGCCAAGATCTTGCTCAGGGGGCACGGGGCTACACCTTC
NA | TRBJ2-7 | NA | TRBV2 | CASSERGILFHEQYF | TGTGCCAGCAGTGAACGGGGGATCTTATTCCACGAGCAGTACTTC
NA | TRBJ2-1 | TRBD2 | TRBV7-7 | CASSPQRASGKSGEQFF | TGTGCTAGCAGCCCACAACGGGCTAGCGGGAAGAGCGGTGAGCAGTTCTTC
NA | TRBJ1-5 | TRBD1 | TRBV10-3 | CAISESRTGSQPQHF | TGTGCCATCAGTGAGTCCAGGACAGGGTCACAGCCCCAGCATTTT
once | TRBJ2-7 | NA | TRBV18 | CASSPPTAGAYEQYF | TGTGCCAGCTCACCACCTACGGCTGGGGCCTACGAGCAGTACTTC
NA | TRBJ2-3 | TRBD2 | TRBV19 | CASSSLGLAVTDTQYF | TGTGCCAGTAGTTCACTGGGACTAGCGGTCACAGATACGCAGTATTTT
NA | TRBJ2-1 | NA | TRBV5-4 | CASSLDSFTGSYNEQFF | TGTGCCAGCAGCTTAGATTCCTTTACGGGGTCCTACAATGAGCAGTTCTTC
NA | TRBJ1-3 | NA | TRBV20-1 | CSATDGTGHYF | TGCAGTGCTACCGACGGGACGGGGCATTATTTT
NA | TRBJ2-7 | NA | TRBV7-2 | CASSLEGGSYEQYF | TGTGCCAGCAGCTTAGAGGGCGGTTCCTACGAGCAGTACTTC
NA | TRBJ2-5 | NA | TRBV7-9 | CASSPKGAGGFQETQYF | TGTGCCAGCAGCCCGAAAGGGGCTGGGGGTTTCCAAGAGACCCAGTACTTC
NA | TRBJ2-7 | NA | TRBV29-1 | CSVEFRAESAEQYF | TGCAGCGTGGAATTCAGGGCCGAGTCTGCCGAGCAGTACTTC
once | TRBJ2-1 | NA | TRBV11-3 | CASSSSLASYNEQFF | TGTGCCAGCAGCTCGTCTCTAGCATCGTACAATGAGCAGTTCTTC
NA | TRBJ2-7 | NA | TRBV18 | CASSPTLGYHYEQYF | TGTGCCAGCTCACCAACCTTAGGGTACCATTACGAGCAGTACTTC
NA | TRBJ1-5 | NA | TRBV28 | CSSGSNQPQHF | TGTTCTTCGGGGAGCAATCAGCCCCAGCATTTT
NA | TRBJ2-3 | NA | TRBV27 | CASSLEGLGDTQYF | TGTGCCAGCAGTTTAGAGGGACTCGGGGATACGCAGTATTTT
NA | TRBJ2-4 | NA | TRBV2 | CASYYEEGLYF | TGTGCCAGCTATTACGAGGAGGGGTTGTACTTC
few | TRBJ2-2 | TRBD2 | TRBV15 | CATSRDRGGTGELFF | TGTGCCACCAGCAGAGATCGGGGGGGCACCGGGGAGCTGTTTTTT
few | TRBJ1-2 | TRBD1 | TRBV15 | CATSSENDRDKYGYTF | TGTGCCACCAGCAGTGAGAACGACAGGGACAAATACGGCTACACCTTC
few | TRBJ1-2 | NA | TRBV23-1 | CASTVPREDYGYTF | TGCGCCAGCACCGTACCCAGGGAAGACTATGGCTACACCTTC
NA | TRBJ2-4 | NA | TRBV18 | CASSEGQNIQYF | TGTGCCAGCTCTGAGGGACAAAACATTCAGTACTTC
NA | TRBJ2-3 | TRBD1 | TRBV19 | CASHRGRPTDTQYF | TGTGCCAGCCACAGGGGGAGGCCCACAGATACGCAGTATTTT
once | TRBJ2-5 | NA | TRBV6-5 | CASSQETQYF | TGTGCCAGCAGTCAAGAGACCCAGTACTTC
NA | TRBJ1-4 | TRBD1 | TRBV30 | CAWSPGGTGNEKLFF | TGTGCCTGGAGTCCCGGGGGGACAGGGAACGAAAAACTGTTTTTT
NA | TRBJ2-7 | TRBD1 | TRBV5-3 | CARSSGQGCEQYF | TGTGCCAGAAGCTCGGGACAGGGGTGCGAGCAGTACTTC
few | TRBJ2-6 | TRBD1 | TRBV27 | CASSWRTGDYSGANVLTF | TGTGCCAGCAGTTGGAGGACAGGGGATTACTCTGGGGCCAACGTCCTGACTTTC
NA | TRBJ2-2 | TRBD2 | TRBV23-1 | CASSQPPGLLNELFF | TGCGCCAGCAGTCAACCACCGGGACTACTTAACGAGCTGTTTTTT
NA | TRBJ2-7 | NA | TRBV7-2 | CASSPSLVSHEQYF | TGTGCCAGCAGCCCCTCACTAGTTTCCCACGAGCAGTACTTC
NA | TRBJ2-7 | NA | TRBV27 | CASSPGTSAQYF | TGTGCCAGCAGCCCTGGGACTTCAGCGCAGTACTTC
NA | TRBJ1-1 | TRBD1 | TRBV5-1 | CASRLDRGVTEAFF | TGCGCCAGCAGATTGGACAGGGGAGTGACTGAAGCTTTCTTT
many | TRBJ2-6 | NA | TRBV5-1 | CASSLGSGANVLTF | TGCGCCAGCAGCTTGGGCTCTGGGGCCAACGTCCTGACTTTC
NA | TRBJ1-5 | TRBD1 | TRBV27 | CASSSGQGGNWPQHF | TGTGCCAGCAGTTCAGGACAGGGGGGGAACTGGCCCCAGCATTTT
NA | TRBJ1-5 | TRBD1 | TRBV7-2 | CASSLTGFNQPQHF | TGTGCCAGCAGCCTGACAGGGTTCAATCAGCCCCAGCATTTT
NA | TRBJ2-5 | NA | TRBV12-5 | CASGWENEETQYF | TGTGCTAGTGGTTGGGAGAATGAAGAGACCCAGTACTTC
NA | TRBJ2-2 | NA | TRBV15 | CATSIGLNTGELFF | TGTGCCACCAGCATTGGACTGAACACCGGGGAGCTGTTTTTT
NA | TRBJ2-3 | NA | TRBV5-4 | CASSLGGGSLNTQYF | TGTGCCAGCAGCTTGGGGGGAGGTAGTTTGAATACGCAGTATTTT
few | TRBJ2-3 | TRBD1 | TRBV7-9 | CASSLGGQGSPTQYF | TGTGCCAGCAGCTTAGGGGGACAGGGATCTCCTACGCAGTATTTT
NA | TRBJ1-3 | NA | TRBV30 | CACDVGGGNTIYF | TGTGCCTGCGATGTGGGGGGTGGAAACACCATATATTTT
few | TRBJ1-2 | NA | TRBV27 | CASSSSPYTTSYGYTF | TGTGCCAGCAGTTCTTCCCCCTACACGACCAGCTATGGCTACACCTTC
NA | TRBJ2-6 | NA | TRBV21-1 | CASSKEEETGTCIVSGANVLTF | TGTGCCAGCAGCAAAGAGGAAGAGACAGGGACCTGTATTGTCTCTGGGGCCAACGTCCTGACTTTC
NA | TRBJ1-1 | NA | TRBV14 | CASSHTNRASAFF | TGTGCCAGCAGCCATACCAACAGGGCAAGTGCTTTCTTT
NA | TRBJ2-7 | NA | TRBV28 | CASSPGTGDEQYF | TGTGCCAGCAGTCCGGGGACCGGAGATGAGCAGTACTTC
NA | TRBJ1-2 | TRBD1 | TRBV27 | CASSYSGTGNDYGYTF | TGTGCCAGCAGTTACTCCGGGACAGGGAACGACTATGGCTACACCTTC
NA | TRBJ2-3 | TRBD2 | TRBV7-9 | CASSLSGIGAWDTQYF | TGTGCCAGCAGCTTAAGCGGGATAGGGGCATGGGATACGCAGTATTTT
NA | TRBJ1-5 | TRBD1 | TRBV5-1 | CASSLGQGGNQPQHF | TGCGCCAGCAGCTTGGGACAGGGGGGCAATCAGCCCCAGCATTTT